The clone carrying this T cell receptor (beta chain) was recorded a few times. Its cognate antigen is unknown. The sample originates from a study of glioma-infiltrating T cells. Study outcomes and limitations: Shared blood CDR3 signature motifs marked patients with low tissue-blood divergence.

The iRepertoire nested amplicon-rescue multiplex PCR amplified TCR alpha and beta CDR3s from RNA. TCRdb reanalysed the multiplex PCR reads using MiXCR and keeps one entry per CDR3 protein. The data hold 300,000 to 450,000 distinct CDR3 sequences, with 41% observed a single time. Trimming removed 6 bases at V and 2 bases at J, with 10 bases between. The CDR3 covers 13 residues. The sequence came from a human donor with low-grade glioma or glioblastoma, undergoing nonglioma brain surgery, or in good health (not recorded which). The V call is TRBV12-3 or TRBV12-4, the J call TRBJ1-1, with a possible D match to TRBD1 (5 bases). Sequenced sample: glioma tissue, nonneoplastic brain tissue, or PBMCs (not recorded which). The CDR3 DNA follows: TGTGCCAGCAGACCGACAGATAACACTGAAGCTTTCTTT. It specifies CASRPTDNTEAFF.